One sample yielded the 14 T cell receptor beta chains listed below, sequenced in a study of T cell repertoires in cytomegalovirus infection (dated by TCRdb to between 2017 and 2020). What this sample's treatment or condition label stands for: in vitro stimulation with specific CMV peptide epitopes to enrich CMV-specific T cells. These receptors have no identified antigens. Sequencing relied on an Illumina HiSeq 1500. The public reads were reprocessed in TCRdb via fastp at Q25 and MiXCR, keeping in-frame beta chains. Under each unique CDR3 protein, matching rows form one entry showing the most common genes and DNA. The sample data list some 940,000 distinct CDR3 sequences, and around 32% of these were observed just once. The ten largest clones take up around 15% of the sample. This sample comprised cultured CD8+ T cells from PBMCs, obtained from culture after CMV antigen stimulation. These receptors were obtained from a human donor in good health (CMV status not recorded). Some clones in this sample may be carry-over from other donors' samples.

The genes are TRBV28 and TRBJ1-6; a weak D match, TRBD1 (6 bases). CDR3 length: 16 amino acids. V was pared by 6 bases and J by 4 bases, with 16 bases between. CDR1 MDHEN and CDR2 SYDVKM come from the germline V gene. The CDR3 loop is CASSLRQVLYNSPLHF. The CDR3 coding sequence is TGTGCCAGCAGCCTTCGACAGGTGCTATATAATTCACCCCTCCACTTT.

V usage is TRBV4-1 and J usage is TRBJ2-5; 7 positions agree with TRBD1. The CDR3 is 16 amino acids. The J segment lost 1 base and the V segment lost 3 bases, leaving 8 bases of the junction unmatched. Germline V gives CDR1 MGHRA, CDR2 YSYEKL. The CDR3 DNA reads TGCGCCAGCAGCCAGACCCCGGGACAGAGCCAAGAGACCCAGTACTTC. Translating gives CASSQTPGQSQETQYF.

This clonotype has only a few counts. The chain recombines TRBV4-2 with TRBJ2-5; 8 positions match TRBD2. The germline CDR1 and CDR2 sequences are LGHNA and YNFKEQ. J lost 5 bases, V lost 0 bases, and 17 bases had no gene match. The length of the CDR3 is 19 residues. The chain's CDR3 is CASSQDLTRGASPGETQYF. In DNA form, the CDR3 reads TGTGCCAGCAGCCAAGATCTTACGCGGGGGGCTTCCCCCGGGGAGACCCAGTACTTC.

The gene calls are TRBV4-3 and TRBJ2-1; D is undetermined. The CDR3 consists of 13 residues. V lost 0 bases to trimming and J lost 8 bases, with 8 bases between them. Germline V CDR1 and CDR2: LGHNA, YSLEER. The DNA of the CDR3 is TGCGCCAGCAGCCAAGATCGGTTCGATGAGCAGTTCTTC. It is translated as CASSQDRFDEQFF.

The rearrangement links TRBV20-1 to TRBJ1-6, with no clear D. CDR3 length: 15 residues. Germline V gene data show CDR1 as DFQATT and CDR2 as SNEGSKA (reference sequence). Trimming stripped 2 bases from V and 8 bases from J, with 16 bases between. Here the CDR3 reads CSARKRRSSDSPLHF. CDR3 bases: TGCAGTGCTAGAAAAAGGAGGAGCTCTGATTCACCCCTCCACTTT.

V and J are TRBV19 and TRBJ1-1; TRBD1 is a possible D gene (5 bases). The V and J ends lost 4 bases and 4 bases respectively, with 22 bases between them. The germline V gene has CDR1 LNHDA and CDR2 SQIVND (reference sequence). The CDR3 loop spans 17 amino acids. CDR3 residues: CASSTDWQGKWSTEAFF. In DNA form, the CDR3 reads TGTGCCAGTAGTACCGATTGGCAGGGCAAGTGGAGCACTGAAGCTTTCTTT.

This clonotype was recorded a few times. The CDR3 DNA follows: TGTGCCAGCAGCGAGTACGGGGCTAGAGATGAGCAGTTCTTC. Its translation is CASSEYGARDEQFF. The rearrangement joins TRBV9 to TRBJ2-1; the D gene could be TRBD1 or TRBD2 (5 bases each). The CDR3 has 14 residues. The V and J ends lost 3 bases and 8 bases respectively, with 15 bases between them. Germline V gene data show CDR1 as SGDLS and CDR2 as YYNGEE.

This clonotype has only a few counts. This chain connects TRBV28 to TRBJ1-2; D is undetermined. The V gene lost 5 bases and the J gene lost 8 bases, with 15 bases spanning the gap. Germline V gene data show CDR1 as MDHEN and CDR2 as SYDVKM. This CDR3 is built from 13 residues. CDR3 DNA: TGTGCCAGCAGTCTTGAGGCCAGTTGGGGCTACACCTTC. This translates into CASSLEASWGYTF.

CDR3 loop: CSVEDRGQGAEQYF. In DNA form, the CDR3 reads TGCAGCGTTGAAGATCGGGGACAGGGGGCCGAGCAGTACTTC. The rearrangement uses TRBV29-1 and TRBJ2-7; 12 nucleotides agree with TRBD1. CDR3 length equals 14 residues. CDR1 and CDR2 (germline): SQVTM, ANQGSEA. J lost 6 bases, V lost 0 bases, and 3 bases had no gene match.

This clonotype came up a few times. Mismatch with germline at one junction end may stem from a read error. V gene TRBV7-7 combines with J gene TRBJ2-5; TRBD1 matches at 8 bases. The CDR3 totals 15 residues. Germline V gene data show CDR1 as SSHAT and CDR2 as FNYEAQ (reference sequence). DNA for the CDR3: TGTGCTAGCAGTCCCGGACAGGGTGAACGAGAGACCCAGTACTTC. Protein product: CASSPGQGERETQYF.

The chain joins TRBV6-2 or TRBV6-3 to TRBJ2-7, with no clear D. CDR3 length: 14 amino acids. Trimming cost V 6 bases and J 4 bases, with 16 bases left between them. CDR1 and CDR2 (germline): MNHEY, SVGEGT. CDR3: CASSPVQEVYEQYV. As DNA, the CDR3 is TGTGCCAGCAGCCCCGTCCAAGAGGTATACGAGCAGTACGTC.

A few counts support this clonotype. This chain connects TRBV28 to TRBJ1-2; D may be TRBD1 (6 bases). Germline V gene sequence: CDR1 MDHEN, CDR2 SYDVKM. The CDR3 runs 15 residues. V lost 7 bases to trimming and J lost 4 bases, with 19 bases between them. The CDR3: CASTRRNRAAYGYTF. CDR3 DNA: TGTGCCAGCACCAGAAGGAACAGGGCGGCCTATGGCTACACCTTC.

This clonotype showed up just a few times. V is TRBV7-8 and J is TRBJ2-3, with 7 bases that match TRBD2. Trimming at V came to 5 bases and at J to 10 bases, leaving 3 bases not matched to a gene. CDR1 and CDR2 (germline): SGHVS, FQNEAQ. CDR3 length: 11 amino acids. CDR3 bases: TGTGCCAGCAGCCGGGGGGAGGCGCAGTATTTT. Amino acids: CASSRGEAQYF.

This clonotype was observed a handful of times. This chain uses TRBV12-3 or TRBV12-4 with TRBJ2-2; the match to TRBD2 covers 16 bases. With 4 bases clipped from V and 10 bases from J, the junction kept 18 bases outside the gene matches. The CDR3 consists of 20 residues. The CDR3 DNA reads as TGTGCCAGCAGTTACCTCCTCTCGTCCGGGACTAGCGGGGGGGCGGTGGAGCTGTTTTTT. As protein: CASSYLLSSGTSGGAVELFF.